A selection of T cell receptor beta chains follows, all from one sample in a study of cytomegalovirus exposure and HLA in healthy donors. Sequenced by immunoSEQ multiplex PCR; TCRdb stores in-frame clones only, minus some. The sample lists 130,000 to 150,000 clones, 75% to 90% seen once, with around 4.1% in the top ten. Sequenced material: PBMCs. The receptor source for this set is a man between 35 and 55 years old in good health and CMV-seronegative. The CDR3 runs from the conserved cysteine through the conserved F or W. The D gene is left open where the match is weak. Size tells how often a clone was seen (once, few, many) or the class of an expanded clone, and some rows leave it out.

NA	NA	TRBV18	14	TRBJ2-1	TGTGCCAGCTCACCAGTAGCGGAGGGGAATGAGCAGTTCTTC	CASSPVAEGNEQFF
once	TRBD1	TRBV5-8	14	TRBJ1-2	TGTGCCAGCAGCCCCGGGACAGAGTACTATGGCTACACCTTC	CASSPGTEYYGYTF
NA	TRBD2	TRBV4-1	17	TRBJ2-1	TGCGCCAGCAGCCAAGCTAGCGGGTTTTCCTCCTACAATGAGCAGTTCTTC	CASSQASGFSSYNEQFF
few	TRBD1	TRBV2	13	TRBJ2-3	TGTGCCAGCAGCGGACAGGGAATCGATACGCAGTATTTT	CASSGQGIDTQYF
NA	NA	TRBV6-5	14	TRBJ2-1	TGTGCCAGCAGCTCCGGGACTGGGGGCAATGAGCAGTTCTTC	CASSSGTGGNEQFF
NA	TRBD2	TRBV5-1	16	TRBJ2-5	TGCGCCAGCAGCCCTGGACTAGCGGGGGGCCAAGAGACCCAGTACTTC	CASSPGLAGGQETQYF
once	NA	TRBV21-1	16	TRBJ2-3	TGTGCCAGCAGCAATTCCGGCGGTGCACACACAGATACGCAGTATTTT	CASSNSGGAHTDTQYF
NA	NA	TRBV4-3	11	TRBJ2-1	TGCGCCAGCAGCACACATCAAGAGCAGTTCTTC	CASSTHQEQFF
NA	NA	TRBV18	19	TRBJ1-3	TGTGCCAGCTCACCACTACCTCGGGGAGGAGGTGACTCTGGAAACACCATATATTTT	CASSPLPRGGGDSGNTIYF
once	NA	TRBV18	15	TRBJ1-5	TGTGCCAGCTCACCAGAACAGGGCTCTAAAAGGCCCCAGCATTTT	CASSPEQGSKRPQHF
NA	TRBD1	TRBV4-1	19	TRBJ1-5	TGCGCCAGCAGCCAAAACCGAACCGGGACAGGGGGCGGCAATCAGCCCCAGCATTTT	CASSQNRTGTGGGNQPQHF
NA	NA	TRBV2	12	TRBJ2-2	TGTGCCAGCAGCCGGGGGACCGGGGAGCTGTTTTTT	CASSRGTGELFF
NA	NA	TRBV19	14	TRBJ1-4	TGTGCCAGTGGCCGTTTGGCAGGGGATGAAAAACTGTTTTTT	CASGRLAGDEKLFF
NA	NA	TRBV14	15	TRBJ2-5	TGTGCCAGCAGCCAACGGGGACTCGCAATGAGGGCCCAGTACTTC	CASSQRGLAMRAQYF
once	NA	TRBV4-1	14	TRBJ1-5	TGCGCCAGCAGCCAAGATAGAGTTAATCAGCCCCAGCATTTT	CASSQDRVNQPQHF
NA	NA	TRBV7-9	15	TRBJ1-5	TGTGCCAGCAGCCGGACAGATGGAAGCAATCAGCCCCAGCATTTT	CASSRTDGSNQPQHF
NA	NA	TRBV7-8	16	TRBJ1-5	TGTGCCAGCAGGCGAGGCGGGGGCGATTCCAATCAGCCCCAGCATTTT	CASRRGGGDSNQPQHF
NA	NA	TRBV2	15	TRBJ2-1	TGTGCCAGCATGGAGGACTCTAGTTGGTTAAATGAGCAGTTCTTC	CASMEDSSWLNEQFF
NA	NA	TRBV11-2	15	TRBJ1-1	TGTGCCAGCAGCACGATGGGCCGCCGGAACACTGAAGCTTTCTTT	CASSTMGRRNTEAFF
NA	NA	TRBV29-1	14	TRBJ1-2	TGCAGCGTTACATCGGACAGATCTAACTATGGCTACACCTTC	CSVTSDRSNYGYTF
NA	NA	TRBV10-3	15	TRBJ2-1	TGTGCCATCAGTGTCGAAGCCGGGATATACAATGAGCAGTTCTTC	CAISVEAGIYNEQFF
NA	TRBD1	TRBV7-2	15	TRBJ2-3	TGTGCCAGCAGCTCAGGACAGGGGAGAGTGGATACGCAGTATTTT	CASSSGQGRVDTQYF
NA	NA	TRBV28	13	TRBJ2-7	TGTGCCAGCAGTTCTACAGCACCCTACGAGCAGTACTTC	CASSSTAPYEQYF
once	TRBD1	TRBV5-5	16	TRBJ1-5	TGTGCCAGCAGCCAGGGACAGAAGATTAGCAATCAGCCCCAGCATTTT	CASSQGQKISNQPQHF
few	NA	TRBV6-5	13	TRBJ2-3	TGTGCCAGCAACAGGGACCGCACAGATACGCAGTATTTT	CASNRDRTDTQYF
NA	TRBD1	TRBV6-5	15	TRBJ2-5	TGTGCCAGCAGTAGAGACAGGGCGATCCAAGAGACCCAGTACTTC	CASSRDRAIQETQYF
NA	NA	TRBV6-4	14	TRBJ1-4	TGTGCCAGCAGTGAACTGGCGGGATCCGGAAAACTGTTTTTT	CASSELAGSGKLFF
NA	NA	TRBV30	11	TRBJ1-1	TGTGCCTGGCTCAAGGGGACTGAAGCTTTCTTT	CAWLKGTEAFF
NA	NA	TRBV2	14	TRBJ1-1	TGTGCCAGCAGTCCAGGGATGAGAGACACTGAAGCTTTCTTT	CASSPGMRDTEAFF
NA	NA	TRBV2	17	TRBJ1-1	TGTGCCAGCAGTCTAAACCAGGGGCTAAAGGAGAACACTGAAGCTTTCTTT	CASSLNQGLKENTEAFF
NA	NA	TRBV18	14	TRBJ2-7	TGTGCCAGCTACAGAAACGCAGGGGCAGGCGAGCAGTACTTC	CASYRNAGAGEQYF
once	NA	TRBV29-1	13	TRBJ2-5	TGCAGCGTTGCTCCAACTTTGCAAGAGACCCAGTACTTC	CSVAPTLQETQYF
NA	NA	TRBV6-5	15	TRBJ2-7	TGTGCCAGCAGTCCTAACTCCGTAAGCTCCTACGAGCAGTACTTC	CASSPNSVSSYEQYF
NA	NA	TRBV13	12	TRBJ1-5	TGTGCCAGCAGCTCTCCCAACGGGCCCCAGCATTTT	CASSSPNGPQHF
NA	TRBD2	TRBV18	17	TRBJ2-5	TGTGCCAGCTCACCGATCGGAGCGGGGGGGCAGCGAGAGACCCAGTACTTC	CASSPIGAGGQRETQYF
NA	TRBD1	TRBV10-2	17	TRBJ2-7	TGCGCCAGCAGTGACCCTTCACAGGGGGGCATTACCTACGAGCAGTACTTC	CASSDPSQGGITYEQYF
NA	TRBD1	TRBV5-6	14	TRBJ1-1	TGTGCCAGCAGGGAACAGGGGTGGAACACTGAAGCTTTCTTT	CASREQGWNTEAFF
few	NA	TRBV6-6	14	TRBJ1-1	TGTGCCAGCAGCAACCCGGGAGAGAACACTGAAGCTTTCTTT	CASSNPGENTEAFF
few	TRBD1	TRBV19	14	TRBJ1-1	TGTGCCAGTAGTATAGCGGACAGGGGCACTGAAGCTTTCTTT	CASSIADRGTEAFF
NA	NA	TRBV7-6	15	TRBJ1-3	TGTGCCAGCAGCTTGGCCAGGGCGTTTGGAAACACCATATATTTT	CASSLARAFGNTIYF
NA	NA	TRBV14	16	TRBJ2-1	TGTGCCAGCAGCCAAGTTGGGCAGGGGATTAGGGATGAGCAGTTCTTC	CASSQVGQGIRDEQFF
NA	NA	TRBV4-1	13	TRBJ1-2	TGCGCCAGCAGCCAAGCAGCGGGGGATGGCTACACCTTC	CASSQAAGDGYTF
NA	NA	TRBV6-5	15	TRBJ2-7	TGTGCCAGCAGTCAAGACAGCCCTCTATCCTACGAGCAGTACTTC	CASSQDSPLSYEQYF
NA	TRBD1	TRBV5-4	13	TRBJ1-1	TGTGCCAGCAGTCAGGACAGGGGGCTAGGGGCTTTCTTT	CASSQDRGLGAFF
NA	NA	TRBV20-1	11	TRBJ2-3	TGCAGTGCTATGTCCGGAGATACGCAGTATTTT	CSAMSGDTQYF
NA	NA	TRBV12-5	11	TRBJ2-5	TGTGCTAGTGGTTCCAGGGAGACCCAGTACTTC	CASGSRETQYF
NA	NA	TRBV7-2	17	TRBJ1-2	TGTGCCAGCAGCAATAATCCCACAGGGTCCCCAATTGATGGCTACACCTTC	CASSNNPTGSPIDGYTF
few	NA	TRBV5-5	16	TRBJ1-1	TGTGCCAGCAGCTTGGGTCTTTACAGGGTAGGCACTGAAGCTTTCTTT	CASSLGLYRVGTEAFF
NA	TRBD1	TRBV7-8	16	TRBJ2-7	TGTGCCAGCAGCTCATGGACAGGGAAATCGGGCTACGAGCAGTACTTC	CASSSWTGKSGYEQYF
NA	NA	TRBV21-1	14	TRBJ2-7	TGTGCCAGCAGCAAAGCGCTTTATAGCTACGAGCAGTACTTC	CASSKALYSYEQYF
NA	NA	TRBV30	14	TRBJ2-5	TGTGCCTGGAGTAGCGGGTCGGGGGAAGAGACCCAGTACTTC	CAWSSGSGEETQYF
once	TRBD2	TRBV4-3	17	TRBJ2-2	TGCGCCAGCAGCCAAGAGCCCCTAGCGGGGATCACCGGGGAGCTGTTTTTT	CASSQEPLAGITGELFF